Below, 25 T cell receptor beta chains from the same sample are listed, as sequenced in a study of PD-1 blockade in classical Hodgkin lymphoma. Clones were read by immunoSEQ multiplex PCR, and TCRdb kept only the in-frame ones, dropping some. The table shows around 25,000 clones, with 72% occurring only once. Stated time point: cycle 4 day 1 (C4D1), after more than 5 weeks of nivolumab. All trial patients relapsed after autologous stem cell transplantation. Source: peripheral blood mononuclear cells (PBMCs), taken before the fourth cycle of nivolumab. Receptors originate from a human donor with classical Hodgkin lymphoma.

J is TRBJ1-2 and V is TRBV28; 7 nucleotides match TRBD1. With 5 bases clipped from V and 9 bases from J, the junction kept 15 bases outside the gene matches. CDR3 length: 15 amino acids. Germline CDR1 and CDR2: MDHEN and SYDVKM. CDR3 in amino acids: CASSIWTGGVRSYTF. Here the CDR3 DNA reads TGTGCCAGCAGTATTTGGACAGGAGGGGTGCGGAGCTACACCTTC.

The table lists this clone with a few counts. The CDR3 DNA reads TGTGCCAGCAGCTTAGACAGCATGGGAAAACTGTTTTTT. It specifies CASSLDSMGKLFF. This chain connects TRBV7-9 to TRBJ1-4, with unresolved D. The germline gives CDR1 SEHNR, CDR2 FQNEAQ (reference sequence). This CDR3 has 13 residues. V was cut by 1 base and J by 10 bases, with 10 bases left in between.

This clone has more than one count but fewer than ten. The chain recombines TRBV7-7 with TRBJ2-3; TRBD1 matches at 7 bases. Unmatched junction bases numbered 3, after V lost 3 bases and J lost 0 bases. Looked up from germline, CDR1 is SSHAT and CDR2 is FNYEAQ (reference sequence). This CDR3 is built from 15 residues. CDR3 coding DNA: TGTGCCAGCAGCTTCGGGACAGCTAGCACAGATACGCAGTATTTT. Its protein is CASSFGTASTDTQYF.

J is TRBJ2-1 and V is TRBV19; 9 positions agree with TRBD2. Per the germline V gene, CDR1 is LNHDA and CDR2 is SQIVND (reference sequence). This CDR3 is built from 16 residues. J gave up 4 bases and V 8 bases, and 12 bases lay outside the gene matches. The DNA for the CDR3 is TGTGCCAGTTTACCGCGGAGCGGGGGGCTATACAATGAGCAGTTCTTC. It translates to CASLPRSGGLYNEQFF.

This clone was seen more than once but under ten times. The genes are TRBV5-1 and TRBJ1-1, with D maybe TRBD1 (5 bases). V lost 3 bases and J 1 base, leaving 10 bases between the germline ends. The CDR3 loop spans 14 amino acids. CDR1 SGHRS and CDR2 YFSETQ come from the germline V gene. DNA of the CDR3: TGCGCCAGCAGCTCACAGGCTCCGAACACTGAAGCTTTCTTT. It is translated as CASSSQAPNTEAFF.

This clone was seen just once. The chain has TRBV11-3 and TRBJ1-6, with 10 bases that match TRBD1. CDR3 length: 15 amino acids. The J segment lost 7 bases and the V segment lost 0 bases, leaving 0 bases of the junction unmatched. From germline, CDR1 is SGHNT and CDR2 YENEEA. The CDR3 loop is CASSLEDRGNSPLHF. The CDR3 DNA reads as TGTGCCAGCAGCTTAGAGGACAGGGGGAATTCACCCCTCCACTTT.

CDR3 loop: CASSIGRERHEQFF. The CDR3 region has the DNA TGTGCCAGTAGTATAGGGCGGGAGAGGCATGAGCAGTTCTTC. V is TRBV19 and J is TRBJ2-1; the match to TRBD2 covers 7 bases. After removal of 1 base from V and 8 bases from J, the junction contained 5 bases not matched to a gene. The CDR3 covers 14 residues. CDR1 and CDR2 from the germline V gene are LNHDA and SQIVND (reference sequence). The full variable domain, with the rest looked up from reference TRBV19 and TRBJ2-1, is DGGITQSPKYLFRKEGQNVTLSCEQNLNHDAMYWYRQDPGQGLRLIYYSQIVNDFQKGDIAEGYSVSREKKESFPLTVTSAQKNPTAFYLCASSIGRERHEQFFGPGTRLTVL.

V is TRBV7-9 and J is TRBJ2-7; 7 bases map to TRBD1. The J segment lost 5 bases and the V segment lost 2 bases, leaving 3 bases of the junction unmatched. This CDR3 comprises 13 residues. Germline assignment: CDR1 SEHNR and CDR2 FQNEAQ (reference sequence). DNA of the CDR3: TGTGCCAGCAGCTTAAAGCAGGGGGACGAGCAGTACTTC. This translates into CASSLKQGDEQYF.

This clone showed up just once. The rearrangement joins TRBV19 to TRBJ1-1, with D possibly matching TRBD1 (5 bases). The CDR3 extends over 15 amino acids. Germline V CDR1 and CDR2: LNHDA, SQIVND (reference sequence). V lost 8 bases, J lost 1 base, and 17 bases lay in between. The CDR3 sequence is CASLSPGTANTEAFF. CDR3 coding DNA: TGTGCCAGTCTGAGCCCCGGGACCGCGAACACTGAAGCTTTCTTT.

This clone was counted a single time. The V and J genes are TRBV2 and TRBJ1-1, with D unclear. The CDR3 has 14 amino acids. The V end lost 9 bases, the J end lost 3 bases, and 17 bases lay between the germline ends. In germline, CDR1 is SNHLY, CDR2 FYNNEI. The CDR3 loop is CARSRRVGDTEAFF. For the CDR3, the DNA is TGTGCCAGATCCAGACGGGTGGGTGACACTGAAGCTTTCTTT.

This chain joins TRBV5-6 and TRBJ2-2; 9 bases fit TRBD1. V was pared by 2 bases and J by 5 bases, with 4 bases of the junction left unmatched. Germline V gene sequence: CDR1 SGHDT, CDR2 YYEEEE. The CDR3 spans 15 residues. CDR3 sequence: CASSFGTGYTGELFF. The CDR3 coding sequence is TGTGCCAGCAGCTTCGGGACAGGGTATACCGGGGAGCTGTTTTTT.

The V call is TRBV11-1, the J call TRBJ1-3; D gene unclear. Trimming removed 0 bases at V and 1 base at J, with 7 bases between. Germline assignment: CDR1 SGHAT and CDR2 FQDESV (reference sequence). This CDR3 region has 15 residues. The CDR3 bases are TGTGCCAGCAGCTTAGCGCAAGGATCTGGAAACACCATATATTTT. It yields the protein CASSLAQGSGNTIYF.

The rearrangement links TRBV4-1 to TRBJ2-6; 12 nucleotides agree with TRBD2. Germline assignment: CDR1 MGHRA and CDR2 YSYEKL. The CDR3 consists of 18 residues. V was clipped by 8 bases and J by 5 bases; unmatched bases: 13. CDR3 nucleotide sequence: TGCGCCAGCCCGACTGAGCTAGCGGGGGGGCTCTGGGCCAACGTCCTGACTTTC. This gives the protein CASPTELAGGLWANVLTF.

The V gene is TRBV9, the J gene TRBJ2-2; no clear D. The V gene's germline CDR1 is SGDLS and CDR2 YYNGEE. The CDR3 has 15 residues. V shed 3 bases and J shed 2 bases, with 11 bases lying between them. The CDR3 nucleotides read TGTGCCAGCAGCGCCTCGTGGAGAAACACCGGGGAGCTGTTTTTT. Translated, it gives CASSASWRNTGELFF.

J is TRBJ1-5 and V is TRBV7-8; D ambiguous. The V gene lost 1 base and the J gene lost 2 bases, with 9 bases spanning the gap. The CDR3 sequence is 15 residues long. Germline V gene lookup returns CDR1 SGHVS and CDR2 FQNEAQ. The CDR3 nucleotides read TGTGCCAGCAGCTTAGTGGAGTCCGGCAATCAGCCCCAGCATTTT. It specifies CASSLVESGNQPQHF.

J is TRBJ1-4 and V is TRBV2; 7 nucleotides agree with TRBD1. The CDR3 loop spans 14 amino acids. With 5 bases clipped from V and 2 bases from J, the junction kept 2 bases outside the gene matches. Germline CDR1 is SNHLY and CDR2 is FYNNEI. This chain's CDR3 is CASSTGVTNEKLFF. In nucleotides, the CDR3 is TGTGCCAGCAGTACAGGGGTGACTAATGAAAAACTGTTTTTT.

This chain links TRBV28 with TRBJ2-1; 8 bases are shared with TRBD2. V shed 4 bases and J 6 bases; nucleotides not matched to a gene: 11. The CDR3 runs 16 residues. Looked up from germline, CDR1 is MDHEN and CDR2 is SYDVKM. The CDR3 DNA is TGTGCCAGCAGTTCCCTCGGGGGGGCCGGTTCCAATGAGCAGTTCTTC. As protein: CASSSLGGAGSNEQFF.

This sequence joins TRBV2 and TRBJ1-4, with D perhaps matching TRBD1 (5 bases). The ends were cut back, 4 bases at V and 5 bases at J, with 17 bases in the middle. CDR1 is SNHLY, CDR2 FYNNEI, per germline. CDR3 length equals 16 residues. The CDR3 is CASSGAPGSPNEKLFF. CDR3 nucleotides: TGTGCCAGCAGTGGGGCCCCAGGGTCACCAAATGAAAAACTGTTTTTT.

The chain joins TRBV5-5 to TRBJ1-1; D gene ambiguous. Germline assignment: CDR1 SGHKS and CDR2 YYEKEE (reference sequence). With 4 bases removed from V and 1 base from J, the gap between germline ends came to 11 bases. This CDR3 has 14 residues. CDR3 coding DNA: TGTGCCAGCAGCCCCCGTAAGGGGAACACTGAAGCTTTCTTT. Its protein product is CASSPRKGNTEAFF. Supplemented by reference TRBV5-5 and TRBJ1-1, the full variable domain reads DAGVTQSPTHLIKTRGQQVTLRCSPISGHKSVSWYQQVLGQGPQFIFQYYEKEERGRGNFPDRFSARQFPNYSSELNVNALLLGDSALYLCASSPRKGNTEAFFGQGTRLTVV.

This clone was picked up a small number of times. This chain uses TRBV18 with TRBJ1-1, with no clear D. Trimming cost V 5 bases and J 1 base, with 8 bases left between them. The CDR3 totals 13 residues. The V gene's germline CDR1 is KGHSH and CDR2 LQKENI. The CDR3 here is CASSTAPNTEAFF. For the CDR3, the DNA is TGTGCCAGCTCAACGGCACCGAACACTGAAGCTTTCTTT.

This clone was counted only a few times. This chain uses TRBV7-2 with TRBJ1-1, with TRBD1 matching over 7 bases. Germline lookup yields CDR1 SGHTA and CDR2 FQGNSA. This CDR3 contains 16 residues. V was clipped by 5 bases and J by 2 bases; unmatched bases: 11. CDR3 in amino acids: CASSNDRDGVNTEAFF. The CDR3 DNA reads as TGTGCCAGCAGCAATGACAGGGACGGAGTTAACACTGAAGCTTTCTTT. Drawing the rest from reference TRBV7-2 and TRBJ1-1, the complete variable domain is GAGVSQSPSNKVTEKGKDVELRCDPISGHTALYWYRQSLGQGLEFLIYFQGNSAPDKSGLPSDRFSAERTGGSVSTLTIQRTQQEDSAVYLCASSNDRDGVNTEAFFGQGTRLTVV.

The rearrangement joins TRBV6-6 to TRBJ1-5; D not resolved. Germline V gene sequence: CDR1 MNHNY, CDR2 SVGAGI (reference sequence). Trimming took 5 bases from V and 7 from J, leaving 12 bases between them. The CDR3 length is 13 residues. The CDR3 sequence: CASSNVPGQPQHF. Here the CDR3 DNA reads TGTGCCAGCAGTAATGTGCCGGGACAGCCCCAGCATTTT.

The V and J genes are TRBV6-6 and TRBJ2-2; a possible D gene is TRBD2 (6 bases). Germline-derived CDR1 and CDR2 are MNHNY and SVGAGI (reference sequence). Trimming took 2 bases from V and 6 from J, leaving 7 bases between them. The CDR3 extends over 13 amino acids. The CDR3 DNA reads TGTGCCAGCAGTTACGGGGGGTCCGGGGAGCTGTTTTTT. It encodes CASSYGGSGELFF.

This CDR3 is CAWLPSGRTNEKLFF. In DNA form, the CDR3 reads TGTGCCTGGCTTCCCTCGGGGCGGACTAATGAAAAACTGTTTTTT. J is TRBJ1-4 and V is TRBV30; weak D call: TRBD1 (5 bases). The V end lost 5 bases, the J end lost 2 bases, and 15 bases lay between the germline ends. Germline CDR1 and CDR2: GTSNPN and SVGIG (reference sequence). The CDR3 is 15 amino acids.

This clone has a single count. CDR3 sequence reads: CASSRGYNSPLHF. The CDR3 nucleotides are TGTGCCAGCAGCCGGGGTTATAATTCACCCCTCCACTTT. V usage is TRBV4-2 and J usage is TRBJ1-6; no clear D gene. The V and J ends lost 4 bases and 4 bases respectively, with 5 bases between them. Per germline, CDR1 LGHNA and CDR2 YNFKEQ. The CDR3 is 13 amino acids.